This TCR beta chain derives from a study of T cell repertoires in cytomegalovirus infection. In the study overall: Recently identified HLA-C-restricted CMV epitopes and well-studied HLA-B-restricted CMV epitopes were used by the study.

Trimming removed 4 bases at V and 5 bases at J, with 6 bases between. Germline assignment: CDR1 SEHNR and CDR2 FQNEAQ (reference sequence). There are 11 residues in the CDR3. TCRdb recomputed calls from the reads with MiXCR, one row per CDR3 protein. The sample consists of about 340,000 distinct CDR3 sequences, 29% of them appearing once. Turning to this clonotype: Its antigen remains unidentified.

Study-level findings and limits: Predominance within the ex vivo response was attributable to HLA-C-restricted CMV-specific TCR beta clonotypes.

This clonotype originated in a human donor in good health (CMV status not recorded). Some clones in this sample may be carry-over from other donors' samples. The source was cultured PBMCs, collected from culture after CMV antigen stimulation. The chain uses TRBV7-9 and TRBJ2-7; D gene ambiguous. CDR3 protein: CASSSPHEQYF. The CDR3 DNA is TGTGCCAGCAGCTCCCCCCACGAGCAGTACTTC.